One T cell receptor (beta chain) is described in this entry. Those enrolled in Seattle joined during active infection and were followed longitudinally afterward. Looked up from germline, CDR1 is KGHSH and CDR2 is LQKENI. V lost 3 bases, J lost 7 bases, and 15 bases lay in between. There are 15 residues in the CDR3. The sample is drawn from a study of blood T cell repertoires in COVID-19. Per the study methods: Reference gene primers were amplified, and this amplification served to estimate nucleated cell counts. Sequencing used immunoSEQ multiplex PCR; TCRdb keeps in-frame clones, though not all of them. Clone size and V and J calls were adopted from that table, with D and trimming inferred from the DNA. This sample has roughly 180,000 clones, with around 94% found just once.

The rearrangement joins TRBV18 to TRBJ1-4; a possible D gene is TRBD1 (5 bases). This TCR was recovered from a man aged 25-45 years with COVID-19, enrolled during active disease. The sample was peripheral blood. The CDR3 DNA reads as TGTGCCAGCTCACCCGATCGGCAGGGAGGTGAAAAACTGTTTTTT. Protein sequence: CASSPDRQGGEKLFF.